The next 18 T cell receptor beta chains were all read from a single sample in a study of TIL therapy for anti-PD-1-resistant metastatic lung cancer. Time point: pre-treatment sample, taken before nivolumab and TIL therapy. Tumor tissue came from excised metastases, mostly pleural nodules or supraclavicular lymph nodes. The libraries were made with immunoSEQ v3. TCRdb's copy holds only in-frame clones and misses some; the assay was immunoSEQ multiplex PCR. The data hold 25,000 to 30,000 clones, with roughly two thirds observed a single time. Material: tumor tissue, obtained at baseline. The receptors originated from a woman between 25 and 85 years old with non-small cell lung cancer.

The chain has TRBV19 and TRBJ2-1, with 9 bases lining up with TRBD2. Trimming removed 6 bases from V and 7 bases from J; junction bases left unmatched: 10. CDR1 and CDR2 (germline): LNHDA, SQIVND (reference sequence). The CDR3 consists of 15 residues. The CDR3 is CASRSTAGGLNEQFF. Written as DNA, the CDR3 is TGTGCCAGTAGATCCACCGCGGGAGGGCTTAATGAGCAGTTCTTC. The whole variable domain, remainder taken from reference TRBV19 and TRBJ2-1, is DGGITQSPKYLFRKEGQNVTLSCEQNLNHDAMYWYRQDPGQGLRLIYYSQIVNDFQKGDIAEGYSVSREKKESFPLTVTSAQKNPTAFYLCASRSTAGGLNEQFFGPGTRLTVL.

This clone was recorded a few times. The genes are TRBV14 and TRBJ2-1; D is unclear. Per the germline V gene, CDR1 is SGHDN and CDR2 is FVKESK. V lost 1 base and J lost 9, with 10 bases in between. This CDR3 spans 13 amino acids. The CDR3 nucleotides are TGTGCCAGCAGCCAAGTACGGAGTAGTGAGCAGTTCTTC. Its protein product is CASSQVRSSEQFF.

A few counts support this clone. In DNA, the CDR3 is TGCAGCGAGAATGGGGGCGCCCAAGAGACCCAGTACTTC. Translated, it gives CSENGGAQETQYF. The chain is built from TRBV29-1 and TRBJ2-5, with a weak D call TRBD1 (6 bases). This CDR3 comprises 13 residues. The germline V gene encodes CDR1 SQVTM and CDR2 ANQGSEA. Deletions cut 7 bases from V and 1 base from J, with 13 bases between.

V gene TRBV19 combines with J gene TRBJ2-1; D is ambiguous. Trimming removed 2 bases from V and 8 bases from J, with 16 bases in between. Germline-derived CDR1 and CDR2 are LNHDA and SQIVND (reference sequence). This CDR3 is 15 amino acids long. Here the CDR3 DNA reads TGTGCCAGTAGTATACGAATTAGTAGCCCAGATGAGCAGTTCTTC. It translates to CASSIRISSPDEQFF.

This chain joins TRBV11-3 and TRBJ2-3; no firm D call. Germline V gives CDR1 SGHNT, CDR2 YENEEA. V was cut by 5 bases and J by 2 bases, with 11 bases left in between. The CDR3 is 14 amino acids. This CDR3 is CASSRRANTDTQYF. The CDR3 DNA follows: TGTGCCAGCAGCCGACGGGCCAACACAGATACGCAGTATTTT.

This clone has more than one count but fewer than ten. This chain links TRBV7-9 with TRBJ2-3; D gene unclear. From germline, CDR1 is SEHNR and CDR2 FQNEAQ (reference sequence). The CDR3 runs to 10 residues. V was trimmed by 4 bases and J by 6 bases, leaving 2 bases between them. The CDR3 region is CASSYDTQYF. The CDR3 DNA reads TGTGCCAGCAGCTACGATACGCAGTATTTT.

This chain links TRBV14 with TRBJ1-3; possible D gene TRBD1, 5 bases. This CDR3 has 16 amino acids. Trimming left V 0 bases short and J 0 bases short, with 9 bases between. The germline gives CDR1 SGHDN, CDR2 FVKESK. The CDR3 nucleotides are TGTGCCAGCAGCCAAGAAGCGACAGTCTCTGGAAACACCATATATTTT. Its protein is CASSQEATVSGNTIYF. The whole variable domain, filled in from reference TRBV14 and TRBJ1-3, reads EAGVTQFPSHSVIEKGQTVTLRCDPISGHDNLYWYRRVMGKEIKFLLHFVKESKQDESGMPNNRFLAERTGGTYSTLKVQPAELEDSGVYFCASSQEATVSGNTIYFGEGSWLTVV.

The J gene is TRBJ2-1, the V gene TRBV9, with 11 bases that match TRBD2. Germline lookup yields CDR1 SGDLS and CDR2 YYNGEE. The CDR3 loop spans 17 amino acids. V trimming: 0 bases; J trimming: 5 bases; junction bases outside the gene matches: 7. The CDR3 loop reads CASSVASLAGGNNEQFF. The CDR3 DNA is TGTGCCAGCAGCGTAGCCTCTCTAGCGGGAGGCAACAATGAGCAGTTCTTC.

The chain combines TRBV6-4 with TRBJ2-3, with a tentative D call TRBD1 (5 bases). Trimming took 2 bases from V and 1 from J, leaving 13 bases between them. Germline assignment: CDR1 MRHNA and CDR2 SNTAGT. The CDR3 length is 16 residues. DNA of the CDR3: TGTGCCAGCAGTGACGAGCCTCAAGGGGGCACAGATACGCAGTATTTT. Protein product: CASSDEPQGGTDTQYF.

The chain is built from TRBV20-1 and TRBJ2-2; D tentatively fits TRBD1 or TRBD2 (6 bases each). Germline V gives CDR1 DFQATT, CDR2 SNEGSKA (reference sequence). V lost 6 bases and J lost 6, with 8 bases in between. The CDR3 length is 11 residues. CDR3 loop: CSARGPGELFF. The CDR3 nucleotides read TGCAGTGCCCGGGGGCCCGGGGAGCTGTTTTTT.

The chain combines TRBV5-1 with TRBJ2-3, with TRBD1 identical over 7 bases. There are 12 residues in the CDR3. Trimming took 3 bases from V and 8 from J; bases not matched to a gene: 3. Germline CDR1 SGHRS, CDR2 YFSETQ. The CDR3 loop reads CASSSDRSTQYF. The CDR3 DNA reads TGCGCCAGCAGCTCGGACAGGAGTACGCAGTATTTT.

This chain uses TRBV30 with TRBJ2-3, with D unclear. Germline CDR1 and CDR2: GTSNPN and SVGIG (reference sequence). Trimming removed 0 bases from V and 0 bases from J, with 7 bases in between. The CDR3 loop spans 14 amino acids. CDR3 nucleotides: TGTGCCTGGAGTGTTGGGGTTAGCACAGATACGCAGTATTTT. It specifies CAWSVGVSTDTQYF.

This clone was observed a handful of times. This sequence joins TRBV5-6 and TRBJ2-3; 7 bases line up with TRBD2. The CDR3 is 14 residues long. V was clipped by 1 base and J by 6 bases; unmatched bases: 5. Germline assignment: CDR1 SGHDT and CDR2 YYEEEE. As DNA, the CDR3 is TGTGCCAGCAGCTTGCTAGCGGTTGGGGATACGCAGTATTTT. Amino acids: CASSLLAVGDTQYF.

The rearrangement joins TRBV5-6 to TRBJ2-1; D unclear. This CDR3 contains 11 residues. The germline V gene has CDR1 SGHDT and CDR2 YYEEEE. V gave up 5 bases and J gave up 5 bases, with 5 bases separating them. The CDR3 coding sequence is TGTGCCAGCAGTTTTGACAATGAGCAGTTCTTC. Translating gives CASSFDNEQFF.

V and J are TRBV11-2 and TRBJ2-7; no clear D gene. Trimming left V 3 bases short and J 0 bases short, with 6 bases between. The CDR3 runs to 13 residues. CDR1 and CDR2 (germline): SGHAT, FQNNGV. The CDR3 DNA follows: TGTGCCAGCAGCTTCGACGCCTCCTACGAGCAGTACTTC. Translated, it gives CASSFDASYEQYF.

A few counts support this clone. This sequence joins TRBV10-3 and TRBJ1-5; D might be TRBD1 (6 bases). Deletions cut 0 bases from V and 4 bases from J, with 13 bases between. The germline V gene has CDR1 ENHRY and CDR2 SYGVKD. This CDR3 region has 16 residues. This chain's CDR3 is CAISESTGKGNQPQHF. CDR3 DNA: TGTGCCATCAGTGAGTCGACAGGAAAAGGGAATCAGCCCCAGCATTTT.

The chain recombines TRBV18 with TRBJ2-1; the match to TRBD2 covers 10 bases. The V segment lost 1 base and the J segment 5 bases; nucleotides outside the gene matches: 5. The CDR3 has 16 amino acids. The germline gives CDR1 KGHSH, CDR2 LQKENI. CDR3 DNA: TGTGCCAGCTCACCACTGCCTAGCGGGAGTCACAATGAGCAGTTCTTC. Encoded protein: CASSPLPSGSHNEQFF.

The chain uses TRBV19 and TRBJ1-1, with D possibly TRBD1 on 6 matching bases. The CDR3 consists of 14 residues. Trimming took off 8 bases at V and 1 base at J, with 14 bases between the two ends. Per the germline V gene, CDR1 is LNHDA and CDR2 is SQIVND (reference sequence). CDR3 loop: CASEHQGPNTEAFF. As DNA, the CDR3 is TGTGCCAGTGAGCATCAGGGGCCGAACACTGAAGCTTTCTTT.